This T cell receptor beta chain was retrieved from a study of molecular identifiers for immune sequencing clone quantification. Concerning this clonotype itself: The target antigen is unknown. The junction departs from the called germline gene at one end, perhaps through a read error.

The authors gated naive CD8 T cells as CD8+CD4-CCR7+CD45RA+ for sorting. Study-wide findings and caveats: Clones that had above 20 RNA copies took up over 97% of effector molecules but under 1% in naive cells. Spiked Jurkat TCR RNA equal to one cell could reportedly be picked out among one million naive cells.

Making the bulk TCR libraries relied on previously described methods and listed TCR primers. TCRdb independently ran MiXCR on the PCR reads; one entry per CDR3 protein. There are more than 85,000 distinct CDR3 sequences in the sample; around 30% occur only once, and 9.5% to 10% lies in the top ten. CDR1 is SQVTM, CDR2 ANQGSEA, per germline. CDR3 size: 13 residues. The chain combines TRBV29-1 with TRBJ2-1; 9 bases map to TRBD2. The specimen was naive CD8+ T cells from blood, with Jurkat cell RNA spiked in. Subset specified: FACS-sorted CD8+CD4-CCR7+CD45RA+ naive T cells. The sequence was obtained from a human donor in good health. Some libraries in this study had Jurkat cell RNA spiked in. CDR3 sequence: CRVPTSGDNEQFF. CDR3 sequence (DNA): TGCCGCGTCCCGACTAGCGGAGACAATGAGCAGTTCTTC.